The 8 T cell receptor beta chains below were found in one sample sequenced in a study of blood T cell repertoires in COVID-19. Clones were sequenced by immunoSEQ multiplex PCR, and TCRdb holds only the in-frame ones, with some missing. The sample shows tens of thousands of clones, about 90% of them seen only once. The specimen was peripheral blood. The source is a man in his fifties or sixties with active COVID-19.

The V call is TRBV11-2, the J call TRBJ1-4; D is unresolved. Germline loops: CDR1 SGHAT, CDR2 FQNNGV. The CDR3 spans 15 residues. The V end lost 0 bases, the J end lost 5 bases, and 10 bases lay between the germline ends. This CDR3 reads CASSLDWAANEKLFF. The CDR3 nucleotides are TGTGCCAGCAGCTTAGATTGGGCAGCCAATGAAAAACTGTTTTTT.

In DNA form, the CDR3 reads TGTGCCAGCAGAGGCCGACTCTTTACCTACAATGAGCAGTTCTTC. Translated, it gives CASRGRLFTYNEQFF. The V call is TRBV2, the J call TRBJ2-1; D gene unclear. There are 15 residues in the CDR3. CDR1 is SNHLY, CDR2 FYNNEI, per germline. Deletions cut 6 bases from V and 2 bases from J, with 14 bases between.

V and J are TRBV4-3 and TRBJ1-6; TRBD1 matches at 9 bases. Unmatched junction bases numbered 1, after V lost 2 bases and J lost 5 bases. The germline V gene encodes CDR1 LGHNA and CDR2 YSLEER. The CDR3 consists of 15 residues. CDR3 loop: CASSQRTGDNSPLHF. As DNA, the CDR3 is TGCGCCAGCAGCCAACGGACAGGGGATAATTCACCCCTCCACTTT.

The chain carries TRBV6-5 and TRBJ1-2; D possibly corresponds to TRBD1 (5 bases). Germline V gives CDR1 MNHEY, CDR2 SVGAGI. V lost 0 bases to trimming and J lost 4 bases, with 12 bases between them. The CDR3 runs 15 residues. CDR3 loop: CASSYSLDKAYGYTF. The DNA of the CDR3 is TGTGCCAGCAGTTACTCGTTGGACAAAGCCTATGGCTACACCTTC.

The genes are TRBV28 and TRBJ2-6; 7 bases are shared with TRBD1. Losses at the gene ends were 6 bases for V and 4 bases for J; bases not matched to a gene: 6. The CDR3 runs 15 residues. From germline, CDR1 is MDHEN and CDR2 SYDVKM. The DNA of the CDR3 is TGTGCCAGCAGCTCGACAGGGCTCGGGGCCAACGTCCTGACTTTC. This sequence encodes CASSSTGLGANVLTF.

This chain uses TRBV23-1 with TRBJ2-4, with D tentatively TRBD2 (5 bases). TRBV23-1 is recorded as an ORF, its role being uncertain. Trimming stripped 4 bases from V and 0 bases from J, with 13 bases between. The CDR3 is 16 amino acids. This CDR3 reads CASSLWETLAKNIQYF. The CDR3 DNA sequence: TGCGCCAGCAGTCTGTGGGAGACCCTAGCCAAAAACATTCAGTACTTC.

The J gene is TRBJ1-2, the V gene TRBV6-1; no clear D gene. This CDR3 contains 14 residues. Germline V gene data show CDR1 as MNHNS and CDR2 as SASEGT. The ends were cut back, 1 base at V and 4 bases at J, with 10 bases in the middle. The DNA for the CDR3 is TGTGCCAGCAGTGAAGGTCGTGGCAGCTATGGCTACACCTTC. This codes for CASSEGRGSYGYTF.

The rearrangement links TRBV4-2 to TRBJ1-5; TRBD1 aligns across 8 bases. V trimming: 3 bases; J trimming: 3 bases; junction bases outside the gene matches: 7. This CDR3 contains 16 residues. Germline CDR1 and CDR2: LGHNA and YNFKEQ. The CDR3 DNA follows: TGTGCCAGCAGCCAGGCAGGACAGGGTAACAATCAGCCCCAGCATTTT. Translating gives CASSQAGQGNNQPQHF.